A single sample gave rise to the 30 T cell receptor beta chains below, sequenced in a study of blood T cells in healthy people across ages (dated by TCRdb to 2015 to 2017). The library came from 5' RACE. TCRdb records Illumina HiSeq 2500 as the sequencer. A second roughly 6 to 12 cycle PCR used a sample-barcoded 5' primer and a J-beta primer mix. The public reads were run again by TCRdb, first through fastp at Q25 and then through MiXCR, and only productive beta chains were kept. Rows are unified per CDR3 protein, each entry keeping the most common DNA and genes. This sample gives 500,000 to 600,000 distinct CDR3 sequences in total; 27% of them show up just once. Jointly, the top ten make up around a sixth of the sample. The material sequenced was blood. Every receptor here comes from a woman in her 70s in good health.

The chain has TRBV20-1 and TRBJ1-2; D gene uncertain. The V gene's germline CDR1 is DFQATT and CDR2 SNEGSKA (reference sequence). This CDR3 contains 14 residues. V lost 0 bases to trimming and J lost 2 bases, with 10 bases between them. The DNA of the CDR3 is TGCAGTGCTAGAGATTTCACAGAAAACTATGGCTACACCTTC. Translating it yields CSARDFTENYGYTF.

V gene TRBV14 combines with J gene TRBJ1-2, with TRBD1 identical over 9 bases. This CDR3 is 15 amino acids long. The germline V gene encodes CDR1 SGHDN and CDR2 FVKESK. The junction had 5 bases not matched to a gene; V was cut back by 4 bases and J by 2 bases. Here the CDR3 reads CASSLAGTGNYGYTF. Here the CDR3 DNA reads TGTGCCAGCAGCCTTGCGGGGACAGGGAACTATGGCTACACCTTC.

The chain joins TRBV11-3 to TRBJ2-1; 7 nucleotides match TRBD2. The CDR3 runs 15 residues. Germline V gives CDR1 SGHNT, CDR2 YENEEA. V was pared by 7 bases and J by 4 bases, with 10 bases of the junction left unmatched. CDR3 region: CASTSSGTTYNEQFF. CDR3 coding DNA: TGTGCCAGCACCTCATCGGGGACTACTTACAATGAGCAGTTCTTC.

The chain is built from TRBV7-2 and TRBJ2-1, with 8 bases fitting TRBD2. Looked up from germline, CDR1 is SGHTA and CDR2 is FQGNSA. This CDR3 region has 13 residues. Unmatched junction bases numbered 3, after V lost 9 bases and J lost 2 bases. In DNA, the CDR3 is TGTGCCAGTGGCGGGGGGCCCTACAATGAGCAGTTCTTC. It specifies CASGGGPYNEQFF.

As for this clonotype: This may be a read error: a much more frequent sequence differs by one nucleotide. The chain links TRBV29-1 to TRBJ1-1, with no clear D. CDR3 length: 14 amino acids. The germline V gene encodes CDR1 SQVTM and CDR2 ANQGSEA. V was pared by 8 bases and J by 0 bases, with 16 bases between. The CDR3 loop is CSIHTGGMNTEAFF. The CDR3, as DNA: TGCAGCATCCATACGGGCGGGATGAACACTGAAGCTTTCTTT.

The chain employs TRBV29-1 and TRBJ1-2; D perhaps matches TRBD1 (5 bases). Germline assignment: CDR1 SQVTM and CDR2 ANQGSEA. The CDR3 is 13 amino acids. Trimming took 4 bases from V and 4 from J, leaving 13 bases between them. The CDR3 loop reads CSVVGPGPYGYTF. In DNA, the CDR3 is TGCAGCGTTGTGGGGCCAGGGCCCTATGGCTACACCTTC.

The chain recombines TRBV5-1 with TRBJ2-5, with 7 bases fitting TRBD2. The CDR3 totals 16 residues. V was clipped by 6 bases and J by 3 bases; unmatched bases: 14. CDR1 and CDR2 from the germline V gene are SGHRS and YFSETQ. The CDR3 DNA is TGCGCCAGCACCCTCTGGAGCGGGGAAAGGAAAGAGACCCAGTACTTC. Amino acids: CASTLWSGERKETQYF.

The CDR3 DNA is TGTGCCAGCAGCTTCAACCTAGCGGGAGTAGCAGATACGCAGTATTTT. This encodes CASSFNLAGVADTQYF. The chain is built from TRBV11-2 and TRBJ2-3; TRBD2 matches at 10 bases. Per the germline V gene, CDR1 is SGHAT and CDR2 is FQNNGV. The CDR3 is made up of 16 amino acids. The V segment lost 3 bases and the J segment 4 bases; nucleotides outside the gene matches: 7.

This clonotype was seen only a few times. This chain joins TRBV9 and TRBJ1-4, with D maybe TRBD1 (6 bases). The CDR3 consists of 14 residues. With 0 bases removed from V and 13 bases from J, the gap between germline ends came to 16 bases. Germline CDR1 is SGDLS and CDR2 is YYNGEE. The CDR3 DNA follows: TGTGCCAGCAGCGTAGGGACAGCCAGGGTCGGACTGTTTTTT. Protein product: CASSVGTARVGLFF.

Ten or more counts support this clonotype. The chain couples TRBV18 to TRBJ1-2; 7 nucleotides line up with TRBD1. This CDR3 is built from 14 residues. Germline trimming cut 1 base from V and 12 bases from J; bases unmatched to any gene: 11. Germline V gene sequence: CDR1 KGHSH, CDR2 LQKENI. CDR3 bases: TGTGCCAGCTCACCACTGTTGGCAGAGGGGGCCAACACCTTC. Residues: CASSPLLAEGANTF.

This clonotype was counted between two and nine times. The chain has TRBV5-1 and TRBJ2-5, with a weak D call TRBD1 (5 bases). Germline V gene sequence: CDR1 SGHRS, CDR2 YFSETQ. This CDR3 is 15 amino acids long. Trimming removed 0 bases at V and 3 bases at J, with 12 bases between. The CDR3 DNA follows: TGCGCCAGCAGCTTGGCCGGGCAGGGTGAAGAGACCCAGTACTTC. Its protein is CASSLAGQGEETQYF.

The chain links TRBV5-1 to TRBJ2-5; 11 bases agree with TRBD1. The CDR3 has 15 residues. Germline V gene data show CDR1 as SGHRS and CDR2 as YFSETQ. Germline trimming cut 3 bases from V and 0 bases from J; bases unmatched to any gene: 1. CDR3 amino acids: CASSWTGGNQETQYF. The CDR3 DNA sequence: TGCGCCAGCAGCTGGACAGGGGGCAACCAAGAGACCCAGTACTTC.

This clonotype has more than one count but fewer than ten. The V call is TRBV20-1, the J call TRBJ2-3; D is unclear. This CDR3 is 13 amino acids long. V gave up 5 bases and J gave up 0 bases, with 9 bases separating them. In germline, CDR1 is DFQATT, CDR2 SNEGSKA (reference sequence). The CDR3 nucleotides are TGCAGTGCTCCTACAGAAAGCACAGATACGCAGTATTTT. This codes for CSAPTESTDTQYF.

There are a few counts of this clonotype. One junction end disagrees with the germline gene, perhaps due to a read error. The chain is built from TRBV9 and TRBJ2-3; 7 positions match TRBD2. Per germline, CDR1 SGDLS and CDR2 YYNGEE. CDR3 length equals 15 residues. The CDR3 nucleotides read TGTGCCAGCAGCGCGTCCGGGACTAAGACAGATACACAGTATTTT. It is translated as CASSASGTKTDTQYF.

The chain links TRBV20-1 to TRBJ2-3, with 12 nucleotides matching TRBD2. Looked up from germline, CDR1 is DFQATT and CDR2 is SNEGSKA (reference sequence). The CDR3 runs 16 residues. Unmatched junction bases numbered 11, after V lost 6 bases and J lost 4 bases. The CDR3 sequence is CSAPNLAGGRSDTQYF. As DNA, the CDR3 is TGCAGTGCCCCGAATCTAGCGGGGGGGAGGTCAGATACGCAGTATTTT.

The chain combines TRBV25-1 with TRBJ1-2; D gene unclear. The CDR3 runs 14 residues. The germline V and J ends were trimmed by 0 bases and 6 bases, with 11 bases remaining between them. The germline V gene encodes CDR1 MGHDK and CDR2 SYGVNS. The DNA of the CDR3 is TGTGCCAGCAGTGAATACGACGATAAGCATGGCTACACCTTC. Amino acids: CASSEYDDKHGYTF.

Worth noting for this clonotype: The missing conserved phenylalanine or tryptophan at the end of this CDR3 makes a read error likely. V is TRBV18 and J is TRBJ1-6; D ambiguous. CDR1 and CDR2 (germline): KGHSH, LQKENI. CDR3 length: 15 residues. V dropped 2 bases and J dropped 8 bases, with 13 bases sitting between them. CDR3 nucleotide sequence: TGTGCCAGCTCACCAAGTTTCGAGGTTGATTCACCCCTCCACTTG. It codes for CASSPSFEVDSPLHL.

This clonotype was detected many times. The chain employs TRBV7-2 and TRBJ2-5, with 8 bases that match TRBD1. The CDR3 is 14 amino acids. The germline gives CDR1 SGHTA, CDR2 FQGNSA. With V trimmed by 3 bases and J by 2 bases, 2 bases remained unmatched. The CDR3 DNA is TGTGCCAGCAGCTTTAACAGGGGGCAAGAGACCCAGTACTTC. Its protein is CASSFNRGQETQYF.

This clonotype was counted a few times. This sequence joins TRBV25-1 and TRBJ1-5, with TRBD1 as a possible D gene (5 bases). The V gene lost 2 bases and the J gene lost 1 base, with 6 bases spanning the gap. The CDR3 runs 14 residues. The germline V gene has CDR1 MGHDK and CDR2 SYGVNS. CDR3 in amino acids: CASSERDSNQPQHF. CDR3 nucleotides: TGTGCCAGCAGTGAAAGGGACAGCAATCAGCCCCAGCATTTT.

This clonotype was observed a handful of times. This sequence joins TRBV7-2 and TRBJ1-5; D not resolved. The CDR3 spans 15 residues. V was pared by 1 base and J by 3 bases, with 10 bases between. CDR1 is SGHTA, CDR2 FQGNSA, per germline. CDR3 coding DNA: TGTGCCAGCAGCTTAGTTGTAGGGCCCAATCAGCCCCAGCATTTT. Translated, it gives CASSLVVGPNQPQHF.

The J gene is TRBJ2-5, the V gene TRBV7-2; no clear D. The ends were cut back, 2 bases at V and 2 bases at J, with 9 bases in the middle. CDR1 is SGHTA, CDR2 FQGNSA, per germline. The CDR3 is 14 amino acids. Written as DNA, the CDR3 is TGTGCCAGCAGCTTATTTGACGGGCAAGAGACCCAGTACTTC. It is translated as CASSLFDGQETQYF.

This clonotype was counted between two and nine times. The chain combines TRBV5-1 with TRBJ2-3; 9 bases are a match to TRBD2. Germline-derived CDR1 and CDR2 are SGHRS and YFSETQ. The CDR3 length is 15 residues. J lost 2 bases, V lost 0 bases, and 1 base had no gene match. CDR3 bases: TGCGCCAGCAGCTTGGGCGGGGGGGCCACAGATACGCAGTATTTT. Protein sequence: CASSLGGGATDTQYF.

The V and J genes are TRBV2 and TRBJ2-5; 9 nucleotides align to TRBD2. Germline V gene sequence: CDR1 SNHLY, CDR2 FYNNEI. With V trimmed by 9 bases and J by 5 bases, 13 bases remained unmatched. The CDR3 is 15 residues long. CDR3 in DNA: TGTGCCAGTGGGACCCTAGCGGGGTCGGGGGAGACCCAGTACTTC. This sequence encodes CASGTLAGSGETQYF.

The chain is built from TRBV6-2 or TRBV6-3 and TRBJ2-1, with TRBD1 as a possible D gene (6 bases). This CDR3 comprises 16 residues. V lost 7 bases and J lost 5, with 21 bases in between. Per the germline V gene, CDR1 is MNHEY and CDR2 is SVGEGT. The CDR3: CASNTLTIRQDNEQFF. Here the CDR3 DNA reads TGTGCCAGCAACACCTTGACCATTCGACAGGACAATGAGCAGTTCTTC.

The rearrangement joins TRBV5-1 to TRBJ1-1; no clear D gene. The ends were cut back, 7 bases at V and 0 bases at J, with 13 bases in the middle. The CDR3 is 14 residues long. CDR1 and CDR2 (germline): SGHRS, YFSETQ. The CDR3 nucleotides read TGCGCCAGCGGGCCGACCGATTTGAACACTGAAGCTTTCTTT. This codes for CASGPTDLNTEAFF.

This chain uses TRBV6-1 with TRBJ2-2; 10 nucleotides agree with TRBD1. Losses at the gene ends were 11 bases for V and 1 base for J; bases not matched to a gene: 10. The germline gives CDR1 MNHNS, CDR2 SASEGT. This CDR3 is built from 16 residues. CDR3 sequence (DNA): TGTGCCGGAACCGACCGGGACAGGGGGAACACCGGGGAGCTGTTTTTT. Amino acids: CAGTDRDRGNTGELFF.

This clonotype was seen at least ten times. The V call is TRBV18, the J call TRBJ1-5; 7 bases agree with TRBD1. With 6 bases clipped from V and 7 bases from J, the junction kept 12 bases outside the gene matches. CDR3 length equals 15 residues. Germline loops: CDR1 KGHSH, CDR2 LQKENI. CDR3 sequence (DNA): TGTGCCAGCTCGGAGACGACAGGGTCAGGGCAGCCCCAGCATTTT. This codes for CASSETTGSGQPQHF.

This chain joins TRBV4-2 and TRBJ2-7; 10 bases are shared with TRBD2. The DNA end lines up better with TRBJ2-5; the J call may be wrong. Germline values: CDR1 LGHNA, CDR2 YNFKEQ. The CDR3 has 17 amino acids. CDR3 sequence (DNA): TGTGCCAGCAGCCAAGATGCGGGTAGCGGGGGGCAAGAGACCCAGTACTTC. Encoded protein: CASSQDAGSGGQETQYF.

V gene TRBV20-1 combines with J gene TRBJ2-1; D is undetermined. The germline V and J ends were trimmed by 2 bases and 6 bases, with 11 bases remaining between them. Germline loops: CDR1 DFQATT, CDR2 SNEGSKA (reference sequence). This CDR3 has 13 amino acids. This chain's CDR3 is CSARYWERNEQFF. CDR3 nucleotide sequence: TGCAGTGCTAGATACTGGGAACGCAATGAGCAGTTCTTC.

This clonotype was counted between two and nine times. V is TRBV5-1 and J is TRBJ2-6; D gene ambiguous. Germline V CDR1 and CDR2: SGHRS, YFSETQ. There are 14 residues in the CDR3. Deletions cut 7 bases from V and 2 bases from J, with 10 bases between. CDR3 DNA: TGCGCCAGCCAAACAGCCCCTGGGGCCAACGTCCTGACTTTC. It codes for CASQTAPGANVLTF.